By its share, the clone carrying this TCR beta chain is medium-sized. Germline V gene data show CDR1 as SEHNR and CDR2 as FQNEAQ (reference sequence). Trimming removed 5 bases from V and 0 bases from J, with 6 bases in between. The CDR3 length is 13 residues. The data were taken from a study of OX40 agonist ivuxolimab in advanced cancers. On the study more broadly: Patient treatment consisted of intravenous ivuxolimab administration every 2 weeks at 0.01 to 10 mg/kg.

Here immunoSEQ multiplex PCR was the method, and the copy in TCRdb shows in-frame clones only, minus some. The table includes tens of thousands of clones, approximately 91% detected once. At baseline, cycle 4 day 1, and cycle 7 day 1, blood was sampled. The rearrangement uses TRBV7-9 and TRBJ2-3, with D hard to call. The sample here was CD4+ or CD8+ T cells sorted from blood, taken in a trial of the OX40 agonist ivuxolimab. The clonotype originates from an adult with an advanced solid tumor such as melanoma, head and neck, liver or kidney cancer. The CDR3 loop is CASSPPSTDTQYF. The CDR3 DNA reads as TGTGCCAGCAGCCCCCCCAGCACAGATACGCAGTATTTT.